This passage covers 32 T cell receptor beta chains from one sample sequenced in a study of vaccination effects on CD4 cells after COVID-19. Antigen specificity for these receptors is unknown. This table comes from immunoSEQ multiplex PCR, and its TCRdb copy is limited to in-frame clones, with some not included. The table records about 41,000 clones, more than 65% of them present only once. CD4+ T cells specific for antigen were expanded with viral peptide pools by the ViraFEST assay before sequencing. Researchers isolated CD4+ T cells once around 11 days of culture had elapsed. None of these healthy vaccinees had been infected with SARS-CoV-2 before vaccination. Sequences were derived from CD4+ T cells from PBMCs cultured with HCoV-NL63 spike peptides, sampled before COVID-19 vaccination. These receptor sequences come from a human donor who received a COVID-19 vaccine.

The genes are TRBV6-1 and TRBJ1-2, with D tentatively TRBD1 (5 bases). The length of the CDR3 is 12 residues. V lost 1 base and J lost 8, with 8 bases in between. In germline, CDR1 is MNHNS, CDR2 SASEGT. Written as DNA, the CDR3 is TGTGCCAGCAGTGAAGACAGGTTGGGCTACACCTTC. It translates to CASSEDRLGYTF.

This clone was picked up one time. The chain is built from TRBV27 and TRBJ1-5; 7 nucleotides line up with TRBD1. This CDR3 region has 17 residues. CDR1 and CDR2 from the germline V gene are MNHEY and SMNVEV (reference sequence). V was clipped by 0 bases and J by 4 bases; unmatched bases: 9. The CDR3: CASSLSGGGGRNQPQHF. CDR3 DNA: TGTGCCAGCAGTTTATCAGGTGGAGGGGGCAGAAATCAGCCCCAGCATTTT.

The rearrangement uses TRBV21-1 and TRBJ2-1; TRBD2, the table's D call, lacks a check against the DNA. TRBV21-1 is shown as a pseudogene. CDR3 length equals 18 residues. Here the CDR3 DNA reads TGTGCCAGCAGCACTCGAGAAGCGGGACTAGAATGCTACAATGAGCAGTTCTTC. Translated, it gives CASSTREAGLECYNEQFF.

The CDR3: CASRGRGRLGYGYTF. As DNA, the CDR3 is TGTGCCAGTAGGGGACGGGGGCGGCTTGGGTATGGCTACACCTTC. The gene calls are TRBV19 and TRBJ1-2, with D tentatively TRBD1 (6 bases). Per the germline V gene, CDR1 is LNHDA and CDR2 is SQIVND (reference sequence). This CDR3 is built from 15 residues. V lost 6 bases and J 5 bases, leaving 19 bases between the germline ends.

The gene calls are TRBV6-5 and TRBJ2-7, with 7 bases identical to TRBD2. The ends lost 5 bases at V and 2 bases at J; junction bases unmatched: 9. This CDR3 is built from 15 residues. Germline CDR1 and CDR2: MNHEY and SVGAGI. CDR3 DNA: TGTGCCAGCAGTCGTGGACTGGGGGGGGCCTACGAGCAGTACGTC. This translates into CASSRGLGGAYEQYV.

This sequence joins TRBV28 and TRBJ1-5; D not certain. The germline V gene has CDR1 MDHEN and CDR2 SYDVKM. Trimming shortened V by 8 bases and J by 1 base, and 6 bases separated the two germline ends. This CDR3 spans 12 amino acids. CDR3: CASRESNQPQHF. In DNA, the CDR3 is TGTGCCAGCCGGGAGAGCAATCAGCCCCAGCATTTT.

The J gene is TRBJ2-5, the V gene TRBV5-5, with TRBD1 matching 7 bases. The CDR3 sequence is 14 residues long. Looked up from germline, CDR1 is SGHKS and CDR2 is YYEKEE (reference sequence). Trimming cost V 1 base and J 3 bases; bases outside gene matches: 3. The CDR3 loop reads CASSLRQGEETQYF. The CDR3 DNA follows: TGTGCCAGCAGCTTGAGACAGGGAGAAGAGACCCAGTACTTC.

The chain couples TRBV4-1 to TRBJ2-1; weak D call: TRBD2 (5 bases). The V and J ends lost 1 base and 0 bases respectively, with 10 bases between them. Germline assignment: CDR1 MGHRA and CDR2 YSYEKL. The CDR3 extends over 16 amino acids. The CDR3 loop is CASSQGTQSSYNEQFF. DNA for the CDR3: TGCGCCAGCAGCCAAGGGACTCAAAGCTCCTACAATGAGCAGTTCTTC.

The chain employs TRBV9 and TRBJ1-1, with 9 bases matching TRBD1. This CDR3 has 14 residues. Looked up from germline, CDR1 is SGDLS and CDR2 is YYNGEE. V gave up 6 bases and J gave up 5 bases; unmatched junction bases: 8. This CDR3 is CASTPIQGATEAFF. The CDR3 nucleotides are TGTGCCAGCACCCCAATACAGGGGGCTACTGAAGCTTTCTTT.

The rearrangement uses TRBV18 and TRBJ2-2; 9 positions match TRBD1. The CDR3 has 17 residues. The germline V gene has CDR1 KGHSH and CDR2 LQKENI. V trimming: 2 bases; J trimming: 4 bases; junction bases outside the gene matches: 8. The CDR3 nucleotides are TGTGCCAGCTCACCAGTCCCGGGACAGGGAGGCACCGGGGAGCTGTTTTTT. As protein: CASSPVPGQGGTGELFF. Full variable domain (rest looked up from reference TRBV18 and TRBJ2-2): NAGVMQNPRHLVRRRGQEARLRCSPMKGHSHVYWYRQLPEEGLKFMVYLQKENIIDESGMPKERFSAEFPKEGPSILRIQQVVRGDSAAYFCASSPVPGQGGTGELFFGEGSRLTVL.

The V call is TRBV6-5, the J call TRBJ2-5; 9 bases map to TRBD1. Per the germline V gene, CDR1 is MNHEY and CDR2 is SVGAGI. V lost 5 bases, J lost 5 bases, and 6 bases stayed unmatched. The CDR3 length is 14 residues. CDR3 protein: CASSKQGARETQYF. In DNA, the CDR3 is TGTGCCAGCAGTAAACAGGGGGCGCGGGAGACCCAGTACTTC.

This clone was observed once. The genes are TRBV5-1 and TRBJ2-5; maybe TRBD1 (6 bases). Germline V gene data show CDR1 as SGHRS and CDR2 as YFSETQ. The CDR3 has 14 amino acids. V shed 2 bases and J shed 0 bases, with 8 bases lying between them. CDR3 in amino acids: CASSLWTDQETQYF. The CDR3 nucleotides read TGCGCCAGCAGCTTATGGACAGACCAAGAGACCCAGTACTTC.

The chain has TRBV9 and TRBJ2-6; D may be TRBD1 (6 bases). V lost 2 bases and J 0 bases, leaving 21 bases between the germline ends. This CDR3 has 20 amino acids. CDR1 and CDR2 from the germline V gene are SGDLS and YYNGEE. CDR3 in DNA: TGTGCCAGCAGCGTCAGACGGACTGGGACACACAACTCTGGGGCCAACGTCCTGACTTTC. It translates to CASSVRRTGTHNSGANVLTF. The variable domain in full, with the rest retrieved from reference TRBV9 and TRBJ2-6, is DSGVTQTPKHLITATGQRVTLRCSPRSGDLSVYWYQQSLDQGLQFLIQYYNGEERAKGNILERFSAQQFPDLHSELNLSSLELGDSALYFCASSVRRTGTHNSGANVLTFGAGSRLTVL.

CDR3: CASSFRNTGELFF. For the CDR3, the DNA is TGTGCCAGCAGTTTTCGGAACACCGGGGAGCTGTTTTTT. J is TRBJ2-2 and V is TRBV12-3 or TRBV12-4; unclear D gene. Trimming stripped 3 bases from V and 1 base from J, with 3 bases between. The CDR3 runs 13 residues.

The chain joins TRBV6-5 to TRBJ1-4; unclear D gene. The CDR3 sequence is 16 residues long. The V end lost 2 bases, the J end lost 4 bases, and 14 bases lay between the germline ends. Germline V gives CDR1 MNHEY, CDR2 SVGAGI. In nucleotides, the CDR3 is TGTGCCAGCAGTTACAACGGCCCCTCGGATAATGAAAAACTGTTTTTT. As protein: CASSYNGPSDNEKLFF.

The gene calls are TRBV5-5 and TRBJ1-1, with 8 nucleotides matching TRBD1. This CDR3 has 15 amino acids. V shed 1 base and J 2 bases; nucleotides not matched to a gene: 4. Germline CDR1 is SGHKS and CDR2 is YYEKEE (reference sequence). CDR3 sequence reads: CASSLLTGGNTEAFF. The CDR3 DNA follows: TGTGCCAGCAGCTTGCTAACAGGGGGAAACACTGAAGCTTTCTTT.

This clone was counted a single time. This chain joins TRBV28 and TRBJ2-7; 11 nucleotides agree with TRBD1. This CDR3 has 15 amino acids. The ends lost 5 bases at V and 11 bases at J; junction bases unmatched: 14. Germline V gene data show CDR1 as MDHEN and CDR2 as SYDVKM. As DNA, the CDR3 is TGTGCCAGCAGTCCCCGGACAGGGGGCTCCTCTGTAAAGTACGTC. Its protein is CASSPRTGGSSVKYV.

A few counts support this clone. The CDR3: CASSFQGWATGELFF. The CDR3 DNA sequence: TGCGCCAGCAGCTTTCAGGGATGGGCCACCGGGGAGCTGTTTTTT. The chain uses TRBV5-1 and TRBJ2-2; D possibly corresponds to TRBD1 (5 bases). The CDR3 covers 15 residues. V was clipped by 2 bases and J by 4 bases, with 12 bases between them. Germline CDR1 is SGHRS and CDR2 is YFSETQ.

The chain carries TRBV6-5 and TRBJ2-5, with 7 positions matching TRBD2. V shed 0 bases and J 3 bases; nucleotides not matched to a gene: 4. Germline V gene sequence: CDR1 MNHEY, CDR2 SVGAGI. The length of the CDR3 is 15 residues. CDR3 loop: CASSYSASGEETQYF. In nucleotides, the CDR3 is TGTGCCAGCAGTTACTCGGCCAGCGGGGAAGAGACCCAGTACTTC.

The CDR3 DNA reads as TGCGCCAGCAGAGGGGGGGGCACAGATACGCAGTATTTT. This codes for CASRGGGTDTQYF. The chain is built from TRBV10-1 and TRBJ2-3, with D possibly matching TRBD2 (7 bases). CDR1 and CDR2 (germline): WNHNN, SYGVQD (reference sequence). V gave up 6 bases and J gave up 1 base, with 8 bases separating them. The CDR3 consists of 13 residues.

The CDR3 protein is CATGGQSNQPQHF. The CDR3 coding sequence is TGTGCCACCGGTGGACAAAGCAATCAGCCCCAGCATTTT. V gene TRBV24-1 combines with J gene TRBJ1-5; possibly TRBD1 for D (5 bases). The CDR3 is 13 amino acids. The V gene's germline CDR1 is KGHDR and CDR2 SFDVKD. The V gene lost 9 bases and the J gene lost 1 base, with 9 bases spanning the gap.

This clone appeared once. This rearrangement joins TRBV4-1 to TRBJ2-1; D gene uncertain. With 4 bases removed from V and 2 bases from J, the gap between germline ends came to 12 bases. CDR3 length: 15 residues. From germline, CDR1 is MGHRA and CDR2 YSYEKL. The DNA for the CDR3 is TGCGCCAGCAGCCCCACAAGGGTGACCTACAATGAGCAGTTCTTC. Protein product: CASSPTRVTYNEQFF.

The V call is TRBV29-1, the J call TRBJ1-2; TRBD1 matches 7 bases. Trimming took 1 base from V and 7 from J; bases not matched to a gene: 3. The CDR3 is 12 residues long. Germline V gene lookup returns CDR1 SQVTM and CDR2 ANQGSEA. CDR3 protein: CSVEGQGLGYTF. The CDR3 DNA follows: TGCAGCGTTGAAGGACAGGGACTTGGCTACACCTTC. The complete variable domain, with remaining parts taken from reference TRBV29-1 and TRBJ1-2, reads SAVISQKPSRDICQRGTSLTIQCQVDSQVTMMFWYRQQPGQSLTLIATANQGSEATYESGFVIDKFPISRPNLTFSTLTVSNMSPEDSSIYLCSVEGQGLGYTFGSGTRLTVV.

This chain links TRBV10-2 with TRBJ2-3, with TRBD2 as a possible D gene (5 bases). Germline V gene data show CDR1 as WSHSY and CDR2 as SAAADI. The CDR3 sequence is 16 residues long. V lost 2 bases, J lost 3 bases, and 15 bases lay in between. The CDR3 protein is CASSEIPGGGTDTQYF. The DNA of the CDR3 is TGCGCCAGCAGTGAGATCCCGGGTGGAGGAACAGATACGCAGTATTTT.

CDR3 coding DNA: TGCGCCAGCAGCCAATCTGAACAGTCGGTCACCGGGGAGCTGTTTTTT. Translation gives CASSQSEQSVTGELFF. J is TRBJ2-2 and V is TRBV4-1; D call uncertain. CDR3 length equals 16 residues. Trimming cost V 2 bases and J 4 bases, with 14 bases left between them. CDR1 is MGHRA, CDR2 YSYEKL, per germline.

The rearrangement uses TRBV4-3 and TRBJ2-3; D ambiguous. The CDR3 loop spans 16 amino acids. The V and J ends lost 4 bases and 4 bases respectively, with 18 bases between them. CDR1 and CDR2 (germline): LGHNA, YSLEER. CDR3 DNA sequence: TGCGCCAGCAGCCGAGAAGGACCGCCTGCAGCAGATACGCAGTATTTT. Protein sequence: CASSREGPPAADTQYF.

CDR3 sequence (DNA): TGTGCCAGCAGTGCAAGGGACGGTGGCTACACCTTC. Amino acid sequence: CASSARDGGYTF. The V and J genes are TRBV2 and TRBJ1-2; TRBD1 is a possible D gene (5 bases). V was clipped by 4 bases and J by 7 bases, with 10 bases between them. CDR1 SNHLY and CDR2 FYNNEI come from the germline V gene. This CDR3 is 12 amino acids long.

V usage is TRBV5-8 and J usage is TRBJ1-5, with D possibly TRBD1 on 5 matching bases. Germline values: CDR1 SGHTS, CDR2 YDEGEE. The CDR3 consists of 15 residues. V was clipped by 4 bases and J by 3 bases, with 14 bases between them. The CDR3, as DNA: TGTGCCAGCAGCCCGACGGGGGGACTCAATCAGCCCCAGCATTTT. It encodes CASSPTGGLNQPQHF.

The chain recombines TRBV19 with TRBJ1-1; 8 positions agree with TRBD1. This CDR3 has 17 residues. From germline, CDR1 is LNHDA and CDR2 SQIVND (reference sequence). V trimming: 3 bases; J trimming: 3 bases; junction bases outside the gene matches: 12. The CDR3 region is CASSIFAGGYAYTEAFF. In DNA, the CDR3 is TGTGCCAGTAGTATTTTTGCAGGGGGCTATGCTTACACTGAAGCTTTCTTT.

The rearrangement joins TRBV5-1 to TRBJ1-2; D is perhaps TRBD1 (5 bases). This CDR3 spans 15 amino acids. Trimming left V 0 bases short and J 3 bases short, with 12 bases between. From germline, CDR1 is SGHRS and CDR2 YFSETQ. The CDR3 is CASSLVGGGHYGYTF. The CDR3 coding sequence is TGCGCCAGCAGCTTGGTGGGGGGAGGTCACTATGGCTACACCTTC.

V usage is TRBV7-5 and J usage is TRBJ1-3; the D call in the table, TRBD1, was not verified against the DNA. TRBV7-5 represents a pseudogene. The CDR3 loop spans 18 amino acids. This CDR3 reads CARSLVVPGHLEGNTIYF. The CDR3, as DNA: TGTGCCAGAAGCTTAGTTGTCCCAGGGCATCTCGAGGGAAACACCATATATTTT.

This sequence joins TRBV7-2 and TRBJ1-2; possible D gene TRBD1, 5 bases. CDR1 is SGHTA and CDR2 is FQGNSA in the germline V gene. The CDR3 runs 15 residues. With 5 bases removed from V and 8 bases from J, the gap between germline ends came to 21 bases. This CDR3 is CASSPVGGGQGGYTF. The CDR3 coding sequence is TGTGCCAGCAGCCCGGTCGGGGGAGGCCAAGGAGGCTACACCTTC.